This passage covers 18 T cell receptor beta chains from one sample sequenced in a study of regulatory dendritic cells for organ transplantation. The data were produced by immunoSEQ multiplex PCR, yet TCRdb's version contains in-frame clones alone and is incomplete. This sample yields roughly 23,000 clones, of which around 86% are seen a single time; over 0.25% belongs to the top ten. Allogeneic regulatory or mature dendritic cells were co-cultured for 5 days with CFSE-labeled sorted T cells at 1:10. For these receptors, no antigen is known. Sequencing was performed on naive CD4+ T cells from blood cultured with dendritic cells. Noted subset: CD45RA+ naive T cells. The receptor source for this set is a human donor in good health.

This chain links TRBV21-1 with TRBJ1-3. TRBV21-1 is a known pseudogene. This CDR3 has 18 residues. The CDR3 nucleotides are TGTGCCAGCAGCATGACCGGACTCTCCCTACGCTCTGGAAACACCATATATTTT. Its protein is CASSMTGLSLRSGNTIYF.

The chain's CDR3 is CASRRENTEAFF. As DNA, the CDR3 is TGTGCCAGTAGAAGGGAGAACACTGAAGCTTTCTTT. The chain carries TRBV19 and TRBJ1-1; D not certain. V was trimmed by 6 bases and J by 1 base, leaving 6 bases between them. This CDR3 spans 12 amino acids. The V gene's germline CDR1 is LNHDA and CDR2 SQIVND (reference sequence).

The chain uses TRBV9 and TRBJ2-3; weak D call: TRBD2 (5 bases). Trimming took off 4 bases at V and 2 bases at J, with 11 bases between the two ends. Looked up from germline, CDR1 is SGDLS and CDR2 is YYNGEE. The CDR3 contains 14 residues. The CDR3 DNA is TGTGCCAGCAGCCTGCTACGGGACACAGATACGCAGTATTTT. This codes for CASSLLRDTDTQYF.

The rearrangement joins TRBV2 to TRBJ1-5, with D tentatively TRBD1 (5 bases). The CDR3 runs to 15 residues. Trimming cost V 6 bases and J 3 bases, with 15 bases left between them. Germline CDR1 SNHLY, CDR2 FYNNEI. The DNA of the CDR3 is TGTGCCAGCAGCCTTGACAGCAGAGTCAATCAGCCCCAGCATTTT. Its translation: CASSLDSRVNQPQHF.

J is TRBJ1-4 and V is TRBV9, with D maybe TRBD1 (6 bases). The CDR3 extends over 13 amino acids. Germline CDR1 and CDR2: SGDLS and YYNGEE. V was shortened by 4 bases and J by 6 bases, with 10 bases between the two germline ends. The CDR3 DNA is TGTGCCAGCAGCATAACAGGGTATGAAAAACTGTTTTTT. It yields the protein CASSITGYEKLFF.

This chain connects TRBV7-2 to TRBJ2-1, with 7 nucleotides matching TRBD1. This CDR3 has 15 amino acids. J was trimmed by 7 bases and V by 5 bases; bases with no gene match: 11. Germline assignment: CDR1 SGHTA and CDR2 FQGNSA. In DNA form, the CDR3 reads TGTGCCAGCAGCCCACCTTTTCCCAGGGGGAATGAGCAGTTCTTC. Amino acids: CASSPPFPRGNEQFF.

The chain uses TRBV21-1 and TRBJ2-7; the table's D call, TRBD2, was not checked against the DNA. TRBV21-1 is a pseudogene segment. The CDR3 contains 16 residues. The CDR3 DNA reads TGTGCCAGCAGCAAAGCGCTCGGAGTCCCGGGGAACGAGCAGTACTTC. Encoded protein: CASSKALGVPGNEQYF.

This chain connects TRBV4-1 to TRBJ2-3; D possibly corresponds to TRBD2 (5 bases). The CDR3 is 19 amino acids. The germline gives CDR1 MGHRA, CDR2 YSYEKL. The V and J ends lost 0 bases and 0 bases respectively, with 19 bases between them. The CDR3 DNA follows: TGCGCCAGCAGCCAAGATCGGATTAAGACTAAATCTAGCACAGATACGCAGTATTTT. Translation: CASSQDRIKTKSSTDTQYF.

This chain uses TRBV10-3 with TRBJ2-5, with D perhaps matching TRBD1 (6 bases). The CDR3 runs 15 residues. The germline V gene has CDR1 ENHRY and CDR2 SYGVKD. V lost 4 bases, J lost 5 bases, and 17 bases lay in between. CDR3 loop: CAISGYRAGGETQYF. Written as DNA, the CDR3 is TGTGCCATCAGTGGATACAGGGCTGGGGGCGAGACCCAGTACTTC.

Written as DNA, the CDR3 is TGCAGCGTTGAAGGAGGAACACAGGGATCCCTCTACGAGCAGTACTTC. Translated, it gives CSVEGGTQGSLYEQYF. The chain uses TRBV29-1 and TRBJ2-7, with D perhaps matching TRBD1 (6 bases). The V end lost 1 base, the J end lost 3 bases, and 19 bases lay between the germline ends. Germline loops: CDR1 SQVTM, CDR2 ANQGSEA. The CDR3 consists of 16 residues.

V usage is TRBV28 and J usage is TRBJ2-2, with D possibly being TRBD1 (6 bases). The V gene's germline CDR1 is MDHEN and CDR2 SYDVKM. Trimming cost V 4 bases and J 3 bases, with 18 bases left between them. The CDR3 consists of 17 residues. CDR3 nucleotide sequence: TGTGCCAGCAGTTATTCGAATCCAGGACAGTACACCGGGGAGCTGTTTTTT. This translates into CASSYSNPGQYTGELFF.

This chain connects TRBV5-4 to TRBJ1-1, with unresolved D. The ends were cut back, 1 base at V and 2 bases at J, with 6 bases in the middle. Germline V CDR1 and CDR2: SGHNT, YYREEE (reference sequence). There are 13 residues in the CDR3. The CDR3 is CASSLTRNTEAFF. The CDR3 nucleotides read TGTGCCAGCAGCTTGACGCGAAACACTGAAGCTTTCTTT.

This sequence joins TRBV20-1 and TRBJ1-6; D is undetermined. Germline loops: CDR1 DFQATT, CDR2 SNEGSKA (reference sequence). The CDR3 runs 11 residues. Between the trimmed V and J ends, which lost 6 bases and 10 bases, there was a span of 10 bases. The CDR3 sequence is CSAKEDSPLHF. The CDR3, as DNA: TGCAGTGCAAAAGAAGACTCACCCCTCCACTTT.

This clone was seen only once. Here the CDR3 DNA reads TGTGCCAGCAGCTTAATTGGGACCGGGGAGCTGTTTTTT. It yields the protein CASSLIGTGELFF. This chain joins TRBV11-2 and TRBJ2-2; unclear D gene. Germline V gene data show CDR1 as SGHAT and CDR2 as FQNNGV. The V end was cut by 2 bases, the J end by 5 bases, with 6 bases between. The CDR3 loop spans 13 amino acids.

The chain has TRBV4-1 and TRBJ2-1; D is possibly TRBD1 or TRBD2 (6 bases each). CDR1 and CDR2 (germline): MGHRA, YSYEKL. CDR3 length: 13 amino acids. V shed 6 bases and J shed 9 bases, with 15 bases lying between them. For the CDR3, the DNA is TGCGCCAGCAGGACTAGGCGAGGGGGTGAGCAGTTCTTC. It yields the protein CASRTRRGGEQFF.

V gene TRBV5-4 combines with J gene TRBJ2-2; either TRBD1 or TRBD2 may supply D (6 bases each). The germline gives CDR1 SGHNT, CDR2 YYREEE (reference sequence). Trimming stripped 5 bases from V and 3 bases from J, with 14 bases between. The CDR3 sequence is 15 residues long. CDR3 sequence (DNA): TGTGCCAGCAGGGACGGGGGCAGATACACCGGGGAGCTGTTTTTT. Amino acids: CASRDGGRYTGELFF.

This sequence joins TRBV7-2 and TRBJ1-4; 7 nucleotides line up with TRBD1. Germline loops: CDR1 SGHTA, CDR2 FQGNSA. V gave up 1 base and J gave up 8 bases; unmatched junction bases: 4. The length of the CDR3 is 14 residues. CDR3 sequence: CASSLGQGGEKLFF. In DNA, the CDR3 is TGTGCCAGCAGCTTAGGACAGGGCGGCGAAAAACTGTTTTTT.

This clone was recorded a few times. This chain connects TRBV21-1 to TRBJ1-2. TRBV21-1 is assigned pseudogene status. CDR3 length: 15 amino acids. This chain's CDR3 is CASTTHGRVGYGYTF. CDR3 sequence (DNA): TGTGCCAGCACTACCCACGGAAGGGTCGGGTATGGCTACACCTTC.